These 27 T cell receptor beta chains share one sample of origin, sequenced in a study of cytomegalovirus exposure and HLA in healthy donors. The PCR employed 60 Vbeta primers together with 13 Jbeta primers. Method: immunoSEQ multiplex PCR; TCRdb's copy keeps in-frame clones and lacks some. The repertoire table contains some 140,000 clones. The sequenced sample was PBMCs. These receptors were taken from a woman aged 40 to 50 in good health and CMV-seronegative.

This chain connects TRBV7-3 to TRBJ2-1, with D possibly TRBD2 on 6 matching bases. The germline gives CDR1 SGHTA, CDR2 FQGTGA. V was pared by 4 bases and J by 6 bases, with 10 bases between. This CDR3 contains 13 residues. CDR3 DNA sequence: TGTGCCAGCAGCTCGGGGACTTCCAATGAGCAGTTCTTC. Its protein is CASSSGTSNEQFF. Looking up the rest from reference TRBV7-3 and TRBJ2-1 gives the full variable domain: GAGVSQTPSNKVTEKGKYVELRCDPISGHTALYWYRQSLGQGPEFLIYFQGTGAADDSGLPNDRFFAVRPEGSVSTLKIQRTERGDSAVYLCASSSGTSNEQFFGPGTRLTVL.

The V call is TRBV28, the J call TRBJ1-2; D is uncertain. The CDR3 is 15 residues long. Germline CDR1 is MDHEN and CDR2 is SYDVKM. V was trimmed by 7 bases and J by 1 base, leaving 16 bases between them. CDR3 amino acids: CASTQEQMDNYGYTF. Here the CDR3 DNA reads TGTGCCAGCACCCAAGAACAGATGGATAACTATGGCTACACCTTC.

This chain links TRBV7-2 with TRBJ2-1, with D possibly matching TRBD1 (6 bases). CDR3 size: 17 residues. Between the trimmed V and J ends, which lost 1 base and 6 bases, there was a span of 19 bases. Germline V gene data show CDR1 as SGHTA and CDR2 as FQGNSA. CDR3 nucleotide sequence: TGTGCCAGCAGCTTAGTTGGGGTGGGGGCCCCCCGCAATGAGCAGTTCTTC. It translates to CASSLVGVGAPRNEQFF.

This chain uses TRBV11-2 with TRBJ1-5; D not certain. V gave up 0 bases and J gave up 3 bases, with 3 bases separating them. The germline gives CDR1 SGHAT, CDR2 FQNNGV. This CDR3 comprises 13 residues. The CDR3 DNA is TGTGCCAGCAGCTTAGACCTCAATCAGCCCCAGCATTTT. Amino acid sequence: CASSLDLNQPQHF.

This chain uses TRBV7-2 with TRBJ2-5; 8 nucleotides agree with TRBD2. The CDR3 loop spans 15 amino acids. V shed 4 bases, J shed 4 bases, and the junction held 8 bases outside the gene matches. CDR1 and CDR2 from the germline V gene are SGHTA and FQGNSA. DNA of the CDR3: TGTGCCAGCAGCTCCGGCCCAGCGGGGGTAGAGACCCAGTACTTC. Amino acid sequence: CASSSGPAGVETQYF.

This sequence joins TRBV15 and TRBJ1-2, with D hard to call. Germline CDR1 is LNHNV and CDR2 is YYDKDF (reference sequence). This CDR3 region has 15 residues. The V end was cut by 0 bases, the J end by 3 bases, with 11 bases between. The CDR3 region is CATSRDPSEYYGYTF. The CDR3 DNA reads as TGTGCCACCAGCAGAGATCCGTCGGAGTACTATGGCTACACCTTC.

V usage is TRBV28 and J usage is TRBJ1-6, with 7 bases identical to TRBD1. This CDR3 region has 13 residues. With 9 bases clipped from V and 12 bases from J, the junction kept 11 bases outside the gene matches. The V gene's germline CDR1 is MDHEN and CDR2 SYDVKM. CDR3 nucleotide sequence: TGTGCCAGTACCGACAGGGTAGTGGGACCCCTCCACTTT. Protein: CASTDRVVGPLHF.

The chain is built from TRBV10-3 and TRBJ2-5; unclear D gene. The V gene lost 7 bases and the J gene lost 1 base, with 10 bases spanning the gap. CDR3 size: 13 residues. The germline V gene encodes CDR1 ENHRY and CDR2 SYGVKD. CDR3 bases: TGTGCCATCAACCGCGCGTTCCAAGAGACCCAGTACTTC. This codes for CAINRAFQETQYF.

The chain recombines TRBV4-3 with TRBJ1-2, with D unresolved. The CDR3 extends over 15 amino acids. Germline CDR1 reads LGHNA; CDR2 reads YSLEER. V lost 0 bases to trimming and J lost 3 bases, with 11 bases between them. The CDR3 sequence: CASSQEEGFDYGYTF. The CDR3 bases are TGCGCCAGCAGCCAAGAGGAGGGTTTCGACTATGGCTACACCTTC.

This rearrangement joins TRBV7-9 to TRBJ2-7, with D possibly TRBD2 on 7 matching bases. The CDR3 totals 14 residues. Germline CDR1 and CDR2: SEHNR and FQNEAQ (reference sequence). The V gene lost 6 bases and the J gene lost 6 bases, with 18 bases spanning the gap. The CDR3 nucleotides read TGTGCCAGCAGAAGGGGGGGCGTGGTACTCGAGCAGTACTTC. It translates to CASRRGGVVLEQYF.

The gene calls are TRBV11-2 and TRBJ1-2, with 8 bases matching TRBD1. Germline CDR1 and CDR2: SGHAT and FQNNGV. CDR3 size: 15 residues. The trim removed 5 bases at V and 2 bases at J, leaving 7 bases unmatched. CDR3 bases: TGTGCCAGCAGCGCCGGACAGGGACGGAACTATGGCTACACCTTC. This codes for CASSAGQGRNYGYTF.

The chain employs TRBV6-5 and TRBJ2-7; D might be TRBD1 (6 bases). The CDR3 has 12 residues. Trimming removed 6 bases at V and 5 bases at J, with 11 bases between. Germline CDR1 MNHEY, CDR2 SVGAGI. The CDR3 is CASRRDINEQYF. In DNA, the CDR3 is TGTGCCAGCAGAAGGGACATCAACGAGCAGTACTTC.

This chain joins TRBV19 and TRBJ2-2; tentatively, D is TRBD1 (7 bases). Germline V gene lookup returns CDR1 LNHDA and CDR2 SQIVND (reference sequence). The germline V and J ends were trimmed by 5 bases and 5 bases, with 12 bases remaining between them. The CDR3 totals 14 residues. CDR3 DNA: TGTGCCAGTAGTTCAGGGGGAGGTACCGGGGAGCTGTTTTTT. Protein: CASSSGGGTGELFF. Filled out from reference TRBV19 and TRBJ2-2, the complete variable domain reads DGGITQSPKYLFRKEGQNVTLSCEQNLNHDAMYWYRQDPGQGLRLIYYSQIVNDFQKGDIAEGYSVSREKKESFPLTVTSAQKNPTAFYLCASSSGGGTGELFFGEGSRLTVL.

CDR3 sequence: CASSVGGYGYGYTF. For the CDR3, the DNA is TGTGCCAGCAGCGTAGGGGGCTACGGATATGGCTACACCTTC. This chain links TRBV9 with TRBJ1-2, with D tentatively TRBD1 (5 bases). The CDR3 has 14 amino acids. The germline gives CDR1 SGDLS, CDR2 YYNGEE. Trimming took off 0 bases at V and 5 bases at J, with 11 bases between the two ends.

This sequence joins TRBV28 and TRBJ1-5; 8 bases match TRBD1. Trimming removed 2 bases from V and 6 bases from J; junction bases left unmatched: 6. The CDR3 is made up of 15 amino acids. Per the germline V gene, CDR1 is MDHEN and CDR2 is SYDVKM. The CDR3 protein is CASSLGQGAFQPQHF. In DNA, the CDR3 is TGTGCCAGCAGTTTAGGGCAGGGGGCGTTTCAGCCCCAGCATTTT.

The chain carries TRBV28 and TRBJ1-5, with D possibly TRBD1 on 6 matching bases. The germline V gene has CDR1 MDHEN and CDR2 SYDVKM. The CDR3 spans 13 residues. Trimming removed 5 bases at V and 5 bases at J, with 10 bases between. The chain's CDR3 is CASSGQQDQPQHF. The CDR3 nucleotides read TGTGCCAGCAGTGGACAGCAGGATCAGCCCCAGCATTTT.

The V gene is TRBV27, the J gene TRBJ1-4, with a possible D match to TRBD1 (6 bases). Trimming left V 2 bases short and J 4 bases short, with 14 bases between. The CDR3 contains 16 residues. Per germline, CDR1 MNHEY and CDR2 SMNVEV (reference sequence). The CDR3 region has the DNA TGTGCCAGCAGTTTACGGGGGGGCAGGTTTAATGAAAAACTGTTTTTT. It encodes CASSLRGGRFNEKLFF.

This chain joins TRBV7-2 and TRBJ2-5, with 8 nucleotides matching TRBD1. The CDR3 has 13 amino acids. The ends lost 5 bases at V and 5 bases at J; junction bases unmatched: 4. Germline V gives CDR1 SGHTA, CDR2 FQGNSA. The CDR3 loop is CASSTDRDETQYF. CDR3 bases: TGTGCCAGCAGCACGGACAGGGATGAGACCCAGTACTTC.

In the case of this clone: The same CDR3 arises from other DNA sequences in this sample as well. The genes are TRBV6-6 and TRBJ1-1; D not resolved. CDR1 and CDR2 from the germline V gene are MNHNY and SVGAGI (reference sequence). Deletions cut 0 bases from V and 1 base from J, with 6 bases between. The CDR3 is made up of 14 amino acids. For the CDR3, the DNA is TGTGCCAGCAGTTACTCGGGAGGGAACACTGAAGCTTTCTTT. It is translated as CASSYSGGNTEAFF.

The rearrangement uses TRBV4-3 and TRBJ2-2; 8 nucleotides align to TRBD2. This CDR3 region has 21 residues. Trimming removed 1 base from V and 2 bases from J; junction bases left unmatched: 18. The germline V gene encodes CDR1 LGHNA and CDR2 YSLEER. Here the CDR3 reads CASSQVYWVRRGAINTGELFF. For the CDR3, the DNA is TGCGCCAGCAGCCAAGTCTATTGGGTTAGGCGGGGGGCAATTAACACCGGGGAGCTGTTTTTT.

V gene TRBV6-1 combines with J gene TRBJ2-7, with D uncertain. The V gene's germline CDR1 is MNHNS and CDR2 SASEGT. V lost 0 bases and J lost 6, with 6 bases in between. The CDR3 spans 12 residues. This chain's CDR3 is CASSEALTEQYF. The CDR3 DNA reads as TGTGCCAGCAGTGAAGCGCTAACCGAGCAGTACTTC.

The V gene is TRBV10-3, the J gene TRBJ1-1; 9 bases map to TRBD1. Trimming removed 6 bases from V and 0 bases from J; junction bases left unmatched: 5. Per germline, CDR1 ENHRY and CDR2 SYGVKD. The CDR3 consists of 15 residues. CDR3 region: CAIRGQGPMNTEAFF. The CDR3 DNA follows: TGTGCCATCAGAGGACAGGGGCCCATGAACACTGAAGCTTTCTTT.

About this clone itself: One end of the junction varies from germline; a read error may be responsible. The chain joins TRBV7-9 to TRBJ1-1, with 9 bases that match TRBD1. CDR3 length: 13 amino acids. Per the germline V gene, CDR1 is SEHNR and CDR2 is FQNEAQ (reference sequence). The CDR3 here is CASSLGQGGEVFF. Written as DNA, the CDR3 is TGTGCCAGCAGCTTAGGACAGGGGGGTGAAGTTTTCTTT.

The gene calls are TRBV5-1 and TRBJ2-7; TRBD2 matches at 8 bases. The CDR3 is 13 amino acids. V shed 4 bases, J shed 4 bases, and the junction held 4 bases outside the gene matches. CDR1 SGHRS and CDR2 YFSETQ come from the germline V gene. The CDR3: CASSPGGRYEQYF. The CDR3 DNA reads as TGCGCCAGCAGCCCGGGAGGGAGGTACGAGCAGTACTTC.

The gene calls are TRBV4-3 and TRBJ2-3; 7 bases map to TRBD2. CDR3 length: 15 amino acids. The germline gives CDR1 LGHNA, CDR2 YSLEER. Trimming removed 5 bases from V and 2 bases from J; junction bases left unmatched: 7. DNA of the CDR3: TGCGCCAGCAGCAGGACTAGTTTCTTCACAGATACGCAGTATTTT. It specifies CASSRTSFFTDTQYF.

V and J are TRBV7-9 and TRBJ1-4; D is perhaps TRBD1 (5 bases). CDR1 is SEHNR, CDR2 FQNEAQ, per germline (reference sequence). Trimming took 7 bases from V and 4 from J, leaving 19 bases between them. The CDR3 is made up of 16 amino acids. CDR3 coding DNA: TGTGCCAGCACCCGGGGGTCGGGGGTTTATAATGAAAAACTGTTTTTT. This codes for CASTRGSGVYNEKLFF.

The gene calls are TRBV27 and TRBJ1-5, with 8 bases fitting TRBD1. This CDR3 comprises 13 residues. The V segment lost 5 bases and the J segment 4 bases; nucleotides outside the gene matches: 1. Germline CDR1 is MNHEY and CDR2 is SMNVEV (reference sequence). CDR3 sequence: CASSRQGNQPQHF. The CDR3 DNA sequence: TGTGCCAGCAGTCGACAGGGGAATCAGCCCCAGCATTTT.